The clone carrying this TCR beta chain was picked up one time. Germline V gene data show CDR1 as LNHDA and CDR2 as SQIVND (reference sequence). The CDR3 length is 12 residues. As originally analysed: Cell counts per sample came from amplifying reference gene primers. Some clones are missing from TCRdb's copy, which holds only in-frame ones; the method was immunoSEQ multiplex PCR. V, J and clone size were drawn from that table, and D and trimming were deduced from the DNA. The sample consists of roughly 260,000 clones, around nine tenths of them appearing once. The data were taken from a study of blood T cell repertoires in COVID-19. About the study: COVID-19 samples, acute and convalescent, were from the United States, Italy and Spain. PBMCs, B-cell-depleted T cells, or T cells provided the cDNA or gDNA that made up the material.

The sequence was obtained from a middle-aged woman who had recovered from COVID-19. The sequenced material came from peripheral blood. The gene calls are TRBV19 and TRBJ2-3; no clear D gene. The DNA for the CDR3 is TGTGCTTCCGCGGCCAGCACAGATACGCAGTATTTT. It is translated as CASAASTDTQYF.